These 32 T cell receptor beta chains were all obtained from the same sample, sequenced in a study of a mutant IDH1 vaccine in newly diagnosed glioma. The data were produced by immunoSEQ multiplex PCR, yet TCRdb's version contains in-frame clones alone and is incomplete. The table includes tens of thousands of clones, 65% to 80% detected once. Which antigens these TCRs recognize remains unknown. Time point in this sample: week 23, last vaccination. It was 300 ug of mutant IDH1 20-mer peptide that made up each vaccine dose, given with topical imiquimod. The input for sequencing was PBMCs, taken from a glioma patient whose treatment included an IDH1 peptide vaccine. All receptors come from a man aged 50 or older with glioma.

This rearrangement joins TRBV7-9 to TRBJ1-1; 7 bases align to TRBD1. V lost 5 bases and J lost 0; bases outside the gene matches: 6. The CDR3 has 15 residues. Per germline, CDR1 SEHNR and CDR2 FQNEAQ (reference sequence). CDR3 residues: CASSPSGQMNTEAFF. CDR3 sequence (DNA): TGTGCCAGCAGCCCCTCGGGACAGATGAACACTGAAGCTTTCTTT.

In this sample, this clone turned up once. The V and J genes are TRBV19 and TRBJ2-7, with 9 bases that match TRBD1. The ends lost 10 bases at V and 2 bases at J; junction bases unmatched: 9. This CDR3 comprises 14 residues. Germline CDR1 is LNHDA and CDR2 is SQIVND (reference sequence). In DNA, the CDR3 is TGTGCCACTTCCACCGGGACAGGGCCCTACGAGCAGTACTTC. Its translation is CATSTGTGPYEQYF. The full variable domain, with the rest looked up from reference TRBV19 and TRBJ2-7, is DGGITQSPKYLFRKEGQNVTLSCEQNLNHDAMYWYRQDPGQGLRLIYYSQIVNDFQKGDIAEGYSVSREKKESFPLTVTSAQKNPTAFYLCATSTGTGPYEQYFGPGTRLTVT.

This chain connects TRBV30 to TRBJ1-3; possibly TRBD1 for D (5 bases). Between the trimmed V and J ends, which lost 2 bases and 4 bases, there was a span of 15 bases. The CDR3 spans 15 residues. Germline CDR1 reads GTSNPN; CDR2 reads SVGIG (reference sequence). DNA for the CDR3: TGTGCCTGGAGTAGGGAAACCGCAGGGGGAAACACCATATATTTT. Its protein product is CAWSRETAGGNTIYF.

The V call is TRBV14, the J call TRBJ2-7; D is unresolved. Germline values: CDR1 SGHDN, CDR2 FVKESK. The CDR3 extends over 15 amino acids. Trimming took 4 bases from V and 7 from J, leaving 20 bases between them. Written as DNA, the CDR3 is TGTGCCAGCAGCCTTTTAAACGACTCTCCGTGGGAGCAGTACTTC. Encoded protein: CASSLLNDSPWEQYF.

The chain is built from TRBV6-1 and TRBJ1-1; the D is unclear. CDR1 is MNHNS and CDR2 is SASEGT in the germline V gene. Trimming took off 6 bases at V and 3 bases at J, with 17 bases between the two ends. This CDR3 contains 15 residues. The CDR3 loop reads CASSLGMGGYTEAFF. The CDR3 coding sequence is TGTGCCAGCAGCCTCGGGATGGGCGGATACACTGAAGCTTTCTTT.

The rearrangement uses TRBV28 and TRBJ1-5, with 7 bases identical to TRBD1. From germline, CDR1 is MDHEN and CDR2 SYDVKM. The CDR3 loop spans 14 amino acids. J gave up 0 bases and V 9 bases, and 5 bases lay outside the gene matches. CDR3 nucleotides: TGTGCCAGTATCTGGACAGGTAGCAATCAGCCCCAGCATTTT. Its translation is CASIWTGSNQPQHF.

The J gene is TRBJ1-1, the V gene TRBV14, with 9 bases fitting TRBD1. Trimming took 0 bases from V and 1 from J; bases not matched to a gene: 6. The germline CDR1 and CDR2 sequences are SGHDN and FVKESK. CDR3 length equals 17 residues. As DNA, the CDR3 is TGTGCCAGCAGCCAAGATCAGTCGACAGGGGGGAACACTGAAGCTTTCTTT. Encoded protein: CASSQDQSTGGNTEAFF.

The chain employs TRBV9 and TRBJ2-3; D call uncertain. V was cut by 4 bases and J by 2 bases, with 5 bases left in between. The CDR3 length is 12 residues. Germline CDR1 SGDLS, CDR2 YYNGEE. The CDR3 DNA sequence: TGTGCCAGCAGCCCTTTCACAGATACGCAGTATTTT. This encodes CASSPFTDTQYF.

This rearrangement joins TRBV19 to TRBJ1-1, with a tentative D call TRBD1 (5 bases). Trimming removed 1 base at V and 1 base at J, with 16 bases between. The CDR3 is 17 residues long. Germline V CDR1 and CDR2: LNHDA, SQIVND (reference sequence). CDR3 protein: CASSIVGGVGKNTEAFF. CDR3 DNA sequence: TGTGCCAGTAGTATAGTCGGAGGGGTCGGGAAGAACACTGAAGCTTTCTTT.

CDR3 bases: TGCAGCGTTGAAGATCTAGACACCACTAACTATGGCTACACCTTC. Amino acids: CSVEDLDTTNYGYTF. The chain uses TRBV29-1 and TRBJ1-2; D is undetermined. Trimming took 0 bases from V and 0 from J, leaving 11 bases between them. CDR1 and CDR2 (germline): SQVTM, ANQGSEA. CDR3 length equals 15 residues.

This chain joins TRBV30 and TRBJ2-2; D may match TRBD1 or TRBD2 (5 bases each). CDR1 and CDR2 (germline): GTSNPN, SVGIG (reference sequence). Trimming cost V 1 base and J 5 bases, with 17 bases left between them. The CDR3 is 16 amino acids. CDR3 bases: TGTGCCTGGAGTGGGGGACCATTCCGAACAACCGGGGAGCTGTTTTTT. Protein: CAWSGGPFRTTGELFF. Variable domain in full (rest from reference TRBV30 and TRBJ2-2): SQTIHQWPATLVQPVGSPLSLECTVEGTSNPNLYWYRQAAGRGLQLLFYSVGIGQISSEVPQNLSASRPQDRQFILSSKKLLLSDSGFYLCAWSGGPFRTTGELFFGEGSRLTVL.

The CDR3 reads CASSPFQGREQFF. In DNA form, the CDR3 reads TGTGCCAGCAGCCCCTTCCAAGGTCGGGAGCAGTTCTTC. The chain has TRBV14 and TRBJ2-1, with D unclear. The germline gives CDR1 SGHDN, CDR2 FVKESK. V was shortened by 4 bases and J by 10 bases, with 14 bases between the two germline ends. The CDR3 is 13 amino acids.

This rearrangement joins TRBV29-1 to TRBJ1-5; no clear D. Trimming took 5 bases from V and 3 from J, leaving 14 bases between them. The germline V gene encodes CDR1 SQVTM and CDR2 ANQGSEA. The CDR3 is 14 residues long. The CDR3 region has the DNA TGCAGCGTTTCAGGTGGCGGAGACAATCAGCCCCAGCATTTT. It specifies CSVSGGGDNQPQHF.

The chain recombines TRBV4-2 with TRBJ1-2, with no clear D. Trimming left V 3 bases short and J 3 bases short, with 17 bases between. Germline V gene data show CDR1 as LGHNA and CDR2 as YNFKEQ. The CDR3 spans 16 residues. The CDR3 sequence: CASSQVERLRYYGYTF. CDR3 coding DNA: TGTGCCAGCAGCCAGGTCGAGCGGCTCAGGTACTATGGCTACACCTTC.

V usage is TRBV29-1 and J usage is TRBJ1-1; tentative D call: TRBD1 (5 bases). Per the germline V gene, CDR1 is SQVTM and CDR2 is ANQGSEA. There are 13 residues in the CDR3. V dropped 7 bases and J dropped 0 bases, with 12 bases sitting between them. The CDR3 is CSARQLMNTEAFF. The CDR3 DNA follows: TGCAGCGCCAGACAGCTCATGAACACTGAAGCTTTCTTT. Complete variable domain (other parts from reference TRBV29-1 and TRBJ1-1): SAVISQKPSRDICQRGTSLTIQCQVDSQVTMMFWYRQQPGQSLTLIATANQGSEATYESGFVIDKFPISRPNLTFSTLTVSNMSPEDSSIYLCSARQLMNTEAFFGQGTRLTVV.

CDR3 nucleotides: TGTGCCAGCAGCGCACAGGGGGCATACACAGATACGCAGTATTTT. It codes for CASSAQGAYTDTQYF. The chain couples TRBV6-5 to TRBJ2-3, with 9 bases identical to TRBD1. After removal of 6 bases from V and 2 bases from J, the junction contained 6 bases not matched to a gene. The germline gives CDR1 MNHEY, CDR2 SVGAGI. This CDR3 is 15 amino acids long.

J is TRBJ1-2 and V is TRBV6-6; D might be TRBD1 (5 bases). V lost 5 bases and J 5 bases, leaving 18 bases between the germline ends. The germline gives CDR1 MNHNY, CDR2 SVGAGI (reference sequence). This CDR3 comprises 15 residues. In DNA, the CDR3 is TGTGCCAGCAGTCGCCTGGGACGGACGGCTTATGGCTACACCTTC. It yields the protein CASSRLGRTAYGYTF.

V is TRBV9 and J is TRBJ2-7, with D unclear. CDR3 length: 16 amino acids. Germline V gene lookup returns CDR1 SGDLS and CDR2 YYNGEE. V was cut by 0 bases and J by 5 bases, with 18 bases left in between. CDR3 loop: CASSVDGGKLTDEQYF. The CDR3 DNA is TGTGCCAGCAGCGTAGACGGTGGCAAGTTAACCGACGAGCAGTACTTC. Using reference TRBV9 and TRBJ2-7 for the parts outside the CDR3, the full variable domain is DSGVTQTPKHLITATGQRVTLRCSPRSGDLSVYWYQQSLDQGLQFLIQYYNGEERAKGNILERFSAQQFPDLHSELNLSSLELGDSALYFCASSVDGGKLTDEQYFGPGTRLTVT.

This rearrangement joins TRBV21-1 to TRBJ1-5. TRBV21-1 is a listed pseudogene. The CDR3 is made up of 10 amino acids. The CDR3 bases are TGTGCCAGCAGGAAGCGGCCCCAGCATTTT. Translation: CASRKRPQHF.

The chain is built from TRBV7-8 and TRBJ2-7; D remains ambiguous. V lost 2 bases to trimming and J lost 2 bases, with 7 bases between them. Germline V gene lookup returns CDR1 SGHVS and CDR2 FQNEAQ. CDR3 length equals 13 residues. CDR3 in DNA: TGTGCCAGCAGCTTAAGACGGGCCTACGAGCAGTACTTC. Translation gives CASSLRRAYEQYF.

The rearrangement uses TRBV14 and TRBJ2-7; no firm D call. Germline CDR1 reads SGHDN; CDR2 reads FVKESK. The CDR3 runs to 14 residues. Between the trimmed V and J ends, which lost 4 bases and 4 bases, there was a span of 14 bases. The CDR3 sequence is CASSPFGAFYEQYF. The DNA for the CDR3 is TGTGCCAGCAGCCCCTTCGGAGCTTTTTACGAGCAGTACTTC. The full variable domain, with the rest looked up from reference TRBV14 and TRBJ2-7, is EAGVTQFPSHSVIEKGQTVTLRCDPISGHDNLYWYRRVMGKEIKFLLHFVKESKQDESGMPNNRFLAERTGGTYSTLKVQPAELEDSGVYFCASSPFGAFYEQYFGPGTRLTVT.

V usage is TRBV5-6 and J usage is TRBJ1-2; the D gene is possibly TRBD1 (6 bases). V lost 2 bases and J 4 bases, leaving 21 bases between the germline ends. Germline CDR1 reads SGHDT; CDR2 reads YYEEEE. The CDR3 is 17 residues long. This chain's CDR3 is CASSFRTASAGSYGYTF. As DNA, the CDR3 is TGTGCCAGCAGCTTTAGGACAGCCTCGGCGGGGAGCTATGGCTACACCTTC. Filled out from reference TRBV5-6 and TRBJ1-2, the complete variable domain reads DAGVTQSPTHLIKTRGQQVTLRCSPKSGHDTVSWYQQALGQGPQFIFQYYEEEERQRGNFPDRFSGHQFPNYSSELNVNALLLGDSALYLCASSFRTASAGSYGYTFGSGTRLTVV.

The chain employs TRBV6-4 and TRBJ2-3, with 8 bases lining up with TRBD2. The CDR3 is 17 residues long. Germline lookup yields CDR1 MRHNA and CDR2 SNTAGT. V lost 0 bases, J lost 1 base, and 6 bases stayed unmatched. Written as DNA, the CDR3 is TGTGCCAGCAGTGACTCGCCCGGGGGGGCCGGCACAGATACGCAGTATTTT. As protein: CASSDSPGGAGTDTQYF.

The chain links TRBV6-5 to TRBJ2-6, with 7 nucleotides matching TRBD1. Per germline, CDR1 MNHEY and CDR2 SVGAGI. V was pared by 5 bases and J by 2 bases, with 3 bases of the junction left unmatched. The CDR3 runs 15 residues. The CDR3 protein is CASSNRGPGANVLTF. The CDR3 nucleotides read TGTGCCAGCAGTAATAGGGGGCCTGGGGCCAACGTCCTGACTTTC.

This chain joins TRBV5-8 and TRBJ1-2; TRBD1 might be the D (5 bases). The germline V gene has CDR1 SGHTS and CDR2 YDEGEE. The CDR3 extends over 14 amino acids. Trimming left V 4 bases short and J 2 bases short, with 12 bases between. The CDR3 DNA sequence: TGTGCCAGCAGCCGAACACAGGCCAACTATGGCTACACCTTC. Protein product: CASSRTQANYGYTF.

The J gene is TRBJ1-1, the V gene TRBV2; 11 bases are a match to TRBD1. Germline values: CDR1 SNHLY, CDR2 FYNNEI. There are 20 residues in the CDR3. V was pared by 6 bases and J by 2 bases, with 20 bases of the junction left unmatched. In DNA, the CDR3 is TGTGCCAGCAGGGGGAGACCGGGACAGGGGGGGGGAGACGTCAACACTGAAGCTTTCTTT. Protein sequence: CASRGRPGQGGGDVNTEAFF.

This chain connects TRBV29-1 to TRBJ2-1; weak D call: TRBD1 (7 bases). The germline V gene has CDR1 SQVTM and CDR2 ANQGSEA. V dropped 3 bases and J dropped 4 bases, with 25 bases sitting between them. CDR3 length equals 18 residues. The CDR3 DNA is TGCAGCGTTGATACGGCGGGGCAGGGGGTATTAGGGTACAATGAGCAGTTCTTC. Its protein product is CSVDTAGQGVLGYNEQFF.

This clone was detected only a few times. CDR3 region: CASSPPPTLNTEAFF. CDR3 bases: TGTGCCAGCTCACCACCTCCGACTTTGAACACTGAAGCTTTCTTT. The gene calls are TRBV18 and TRBJ1-1; D remains unclear. The length of the CDR3 is 15 residues. V dropped 0 bases and J dropped 0 bases, with 8 bases sitting between them. The germline V gene has CDR1 KGHSH and CDR2 LQKENI.

Here the CDR3 reads CASGPWGASGELFF. CDR3 DNA: TGCGCCAGCGGACCATGGGGGGCGTCCGGGGAGCTGTTTTTT. The chain combines TRBV5-1 with TRBJ2-2, with D perhaps being TRBD1 or TRBD2 (6 bases each). The CDR3 contains 14 residues. Trimming took 7 bases from V and 6 from J, leaving 16 bases between them. Germline CDR1 reads SGHRS; CDR2 reads YFSETQ.

The V gene is TRBV5-6, the J gene TRBJ2-3; D is unclear. CDR3 length: 12 amino acids. Germline-derived CDR1 and CDR2 are SGHDT and YYEEEE. V was clipped by 0 bases and J by 4 bases, with 3 bases between them. The CDR3 spells CASSLEPDTQYF. The CDR3 DNA is TGTGCCAGCAGCTTGGAGCCAGATACGCAGTATTTT.

The gene calls are TRBV10-3 and TRBJ2-7; the D gene is possibly TRBD2 (6 bases). Looked up from germline, CDR1 is ENHRY and CDR2 is SYGVKD. There are 15 residues in the CDR3. Deletions cut 6 bases from V and 3 bases from J, with 18 bases between. CDR3 in DNA: TGTGCCATCAGAGATACCGGGACTGCTGACTACGAGCAGTACTTC. Translated, it gives CAIRDTGTADYEQYF.

The chain has TRBV6-5 and TRBJ1-5, with a weak D call TRBD1 (6 bases). The CDR3 totals 13 residues. The V and J ends lost 4 bases and 6 bases respectively, with 10 bases between them. CDR1 and CDR2 from the germline V gene are MNHEY and SVGAGI. CDR3 DNA: TGTGCCAGCAGTTCCGGGGGCGGTCAGCCCCAGCATTTT. As protein: CASSSGGGQPQHF.